This T cell receptor beta chain comes out of a study of neurological immune-mediated disorders. In the study overall: Relapsing-remitting forms accounted for about 90% of the 34 multiple sclerosis patients and secondary progressive forms for 3.

This clonotype was observed many times. The CDR3 consists of 14 residues. Germline CDR1 is SQVTM and CDR2 is ANQGSEA. After removal of 1 base from V and 5 bases from J, the junction contained 0 bases not matched to a gene. The cDNA was generated through 5'RACE incorporating 10-nucleotide random UMIs. TCRdb ran MiXCR on the 5' RACE reads and lists one entry per CDR3 protein. The table lists 60,000 or so distinct CDR3 sequences, 3% to 4% of them singletons. The receptor's source is a woman aged 55-70 years with multiple sclerosis. Source material: PBMCs. V usage is TRBV29-1 and J usage is TRBJ2-1; 12 bases align to TRBD2. CDR3 region: CSVEGLAGDNEQFF. The CDR3 nucleotides read TGCAGCGTTGAAGGACTAGCGGGAGACAATGAGCAGTTCTTC.